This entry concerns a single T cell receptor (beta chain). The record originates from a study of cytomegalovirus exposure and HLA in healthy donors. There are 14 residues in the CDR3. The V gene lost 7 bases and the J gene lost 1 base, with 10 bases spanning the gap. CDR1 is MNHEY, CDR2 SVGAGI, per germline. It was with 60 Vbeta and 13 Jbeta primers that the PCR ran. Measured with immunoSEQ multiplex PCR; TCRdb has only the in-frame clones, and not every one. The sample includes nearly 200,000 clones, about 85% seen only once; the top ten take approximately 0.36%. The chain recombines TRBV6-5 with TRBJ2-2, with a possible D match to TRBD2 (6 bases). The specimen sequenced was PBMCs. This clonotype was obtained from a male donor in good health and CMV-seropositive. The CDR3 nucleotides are TGTGCCAGCAAGGGCGGGGTGAACACCGGGGAGCTGTTTTTT. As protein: CASKGGVNTGELFF.